Presented here are 8 T cell receptor beta chains from one specimen sequenced in a study of blood T cells in healthy people across ages. The authors ran a second PCR of about 7 to 11 cycles using a sample-barcoded 5' primer and a J-beta primer mix. TCRdb itself ran the 5' RACE reads through MiXCR, one entry per CDR3 protein. Of over 450,000 distinct CDR3 sequences in the sample, 24% were seen once. This sample also appeared in a second study, on T cells of mothers and their children.

The sample was blood. The receptors derive from a boy between 10 and 17 years old in good health.

In this sample, this clonotype is medium-sized (0.01 to 0.1%). The gene calls are TRBV20-1 and TRBJ2-5; 13 bases align to TRBD2. The CDR3 is 15 residues long. V lost 1 base to trimming and J lost 5 bases; unmatched junction nucleotides: 4. The germline V gene has CDR1 DFQATT and CDR2 SNEGSKA (reference sequence). In nucleotides, the CDR3 is TGCAGTGCTAGAGGACTAGCGGGGGGCATGGAGACCCAGTACTTC. This gives the protein CSARGLAGGMETQYF.

This clonotype was seen a few times. This chain connects TRBV7-2 to TRBJ2-5, with 7 nucleotides matching TRBD1. Germline values: CDR1 SGHTA, CDR2 FQGNSA. V lost 1 base and J lost 5; bases outside the gene matches: 16. The CDR3 covers 18 residues. In DNA, the CDR3 is TGTGCCAGCAGCTTAGAATTGTCGGGAACAGGGGCTGAGGAGACCCAGTACTTC. This translates into CASSLELSGTGAEETQYF.

V gene TRBV11-2 combines with J gene TRBJ1-1; D perhaps matches TRBD1 (5 bases). V was trimmed by 1 base and J by 5 bases, leaving 14 bases between them. Germline values: CDR1 SGHAT, CDR2 FQNNGV. This CDR3 spans 15 amino acids. Here the CDR3 reads CASSLGATGGTEAFF. DNA of the CDR3: TGTGCCAGCAGCTTAGGGGCCACTGGGGGGACTGAAGCTTTCTTT.

This clonotype has a handful of counts. The chain recombines TRBV5-8 with TRBJ2-7; D is perhaps TRBD2 (7 bases). The CDR3 totals 13 residues. Germline CDR1 and CDR2: SGHTS and YDEGEE. V was trimmed by 2 bases and J by 4 bases, leaving 10 bases between them. The CDR3 sequence is CASSFEGGYEQYF. As DNA, the CDR3 is TGTGCCAGCAGCTTCGAGGGGGGGTACGAGCAGTACTTC.

In this sample, this clonotype turned up a few times. The J gene is TRBJ2-7, the V gene TRBV28; D is ambiguous. V was shortened by 4 bases and J by 2 bases, with 15 bases between the two germline ends. The CDR3 spans 15 residues. Germline assignment: CDR1 MDHEN and CDR2 SYDVKM. CDR3 nucleotides: TGTGCCAGCAGTTCTATGCCCATGGGTCCCTACGAGCAGTACTTC. Protein: CASSSMPMGPYEQYF. The whole variable domain, remainder taken from reference TRBV28 and TRBJ2-7, is DVKVTQSSRYLVKRTGEKVFLECVQDMDHENMFWYRQDPGLGLRLIYFSYDVKMKEKGDIPEGYSVSREKKERFSLILESASTNQTSMYLCASSSMPMGPYEQYFGPGTRLTVT.

There are many counts of this clonotype. The V and J genes are TRBV20-1 and TRBJ2-1, with TRBD2 matching over 10 bases. CDR3 length: 16 amino acids. V shed 2 bases and J 3 bases; nucleotides not matched to a gene: 7. From germline, CDR1 is DFQATT and CDR2 SNEGSKA (reference sequence). The CDR3, as DNA: TGCAGTGCTAGAAACCAACTAGCGGGATTCTACAATGAGCAGTTCTTC. Translated: CSARNQLAGFYNEQFF.

The chain couples TRBV29-1 to TRBJ2-7; 7 nucleotides match TRBD1. The germline V gene encodes CDR1 SQVTM and CDR2 ANQGSEA. Trimming cost V 6 bases and J 0 bases; bases outside gene matches: 5. This CDR3 has 13 amino acids. The CDR3 here is CSVKTGSSYEQYF. Written as DNA, the CDR3 is TGCAGCGTCAAGACAGGGAGCTCCTACGAGCAGTACTTC.

This clonotype was picked up a small number of times. The chain recombines TRBV11-2 with TRBJ2-3; D is perhaps TRBD2 (5 bases). Germline CDR1 and CDR2: SGHAT and FQNNGV. Deletions cut 5 bases from V and 4 bases from J, with 16 bases between. The CDR3 sequence is 15 residues long. CDR3 region: CASSPTGSGPDTQYF. CDR3 nucleotide sequence: TGTGCCAGCAGCCCAACGGGGTCAGGTCCAGATACGCAGTATTTT.